The 8 T cell receptor beta chains below all came from one sample that was sequenced in a study of cytomegalovirus exposure and HLA in healthy donors. Sequencing was performed with immunoSEQ multiplex PCR; in TCRdb, only in-frame clones are kept and a portion is missing. The profile shows about 150,000 clones, 70% to 90% of them singletons. Sample: PBMCs. All receptors come from a man younger than 35 in good health and CMV-seropositive.

This CDR3 is CASSYRRNSYEQYF. The CDR3 DNA reads as TGTGCCAGCAGCTACCGCAGGAACTCCTACGAGCAGTACTTC. The chain uses TRBV7-2 and TRBJ2-7; D not resolved. V was trimmed by 4 bases and J by 0 bases, leaving 10 bases between them. The CDR3 sequence is 14 residues long. CDR1 is SGHTA and CDR2 is FQGNSA in the germline V gene.

The gene calls are TRBV5-4 and TRBJ2-5; 9 bases match TRBD2. This CDR3 spans 14 amino acids. V trimming: 3 bases; J trimming: 4 bases; junction bases outside the gene matches: 4. Germline CDR1 is SGHNT and CDR2 is YYREEE (reference sequence). CDR3 protein: CASSSLAGAETQYF. In DNA, the CDR3 is TGTGCCAGCAGCTCATTAGCGGGAGCAGAGACCCAGTACTTC.

This rearrangement joins TRBV18 to TRBJ1-1, with D perhaps TRBD1 (6 bases). Trimming removed 0 bases from V and 10 bases from J, with 15 bases in between. Germline V gives CDR1 KGHSH, CDR2 LQKENI. The length of the CDR3 is 14 residues. CDR3 in DNA: TGTGCCAGCTCACCACCCGGCAGGGGTGGAGGAGCTTTCTTT. It specifies CASSPPGRGGGAFF.

This chain uses TRBV4-1 with TRBJ2-1; D possibly corresponds to TRBD1 (7 bases). Trimming shortened V by 1 base and J by 6 bases, and 13 bases separated the two germline ends. The CDR3 loop spans 15 amino acids. The germline V gene has CDR1 MGHRA and CDR2 YSYEKL. The CDR3 protein is CASSQARQGGNEQFF. In nucleotides, the CDR3 is TGCGCCAGCAGCCAAGCTCGGCAGGGGGGCAATGAGCAGTTCTTC.

The chain joins TRBV10-3 to TRBJ2-2; 9 positions match TRBD2. The V gene's germline CDR1 is ENHRY and CDR2 SYGVKD. The length of the CDR3 is 15 residues. J gave up 6 bases and V 5 bases, and 7 bases lay outside the gene matches. The CDR3 sequence is CAISFSGSSPGELFF. The CDR3 region has the DNA TGTGCCATCAGTTTTAGCGGGAGCTCTCCCGGGGAGCTGTTTTTT.

The J gene is TRBJ2-7, the V gene TRBV19, with 10 bases matching TRBD2. CDR3 length: 14 amino acids. With 9 bases clipped from V and 0 bases from J, the junction kept 5 bases outside the gene matches. Germline assignment: CDR1 LNHDA and CDR2 SQIVND (reference sequence). CDR3 region: CASRTSGTSYEQYF. CDR3 coding DNA: TGTGCCAGCAGGACTAGCGGTACCTCCTACGAGCAGTACTTC.

The CDR3 nucleotides are TGCGCCAGCAGCCAGGGAACAGGGGGGAGGGTCCAGCCCCAGCATTTT. Protein sequence: CASSQGTGGRVQPQHF. The chain joins TRBV4-1 to TRBJ1-5, with 8 bases aligning to TRBD1. CDR3 length: 16 amino acids. Unmatched junction bases numbered 11, after V lost 3 bases and J lost 7 bases. Looked up from germline, CDR1 is MGHRA and CDR2 is YSYEKL.

V is TRBV7-2 and J is TRBJ2-7, with a tentative D call TRBD2 (7 bases). Trimming left V 1 base short and J 0 bases short, with 13 bases between. The germline V gene has CDR1 SGHTA and CDR2 FQGNSA. The CDR3 extends over 16 amino acids. Here the CDR3 reads CASSLGGGPISYEQYF. DNA of the CDR3: TGTGCCAGCAGCTTAGGCGGGGGCCCGATCTCCTACGAGCAGTACTTC.